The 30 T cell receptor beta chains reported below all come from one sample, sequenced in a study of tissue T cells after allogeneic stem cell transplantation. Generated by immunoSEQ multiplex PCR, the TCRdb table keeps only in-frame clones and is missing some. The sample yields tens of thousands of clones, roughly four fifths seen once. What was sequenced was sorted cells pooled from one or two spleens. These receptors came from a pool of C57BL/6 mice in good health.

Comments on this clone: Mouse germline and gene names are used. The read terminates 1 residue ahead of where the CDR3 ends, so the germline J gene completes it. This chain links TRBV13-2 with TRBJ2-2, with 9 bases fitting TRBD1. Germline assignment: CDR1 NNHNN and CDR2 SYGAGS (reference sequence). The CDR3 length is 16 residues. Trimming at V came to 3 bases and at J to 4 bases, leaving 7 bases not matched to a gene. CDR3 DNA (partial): TGTGCCAGCGGTGGGTACAGGGGGCGCGGCACCGGGCAGCTCTAC. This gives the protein CASGGYRGRGTGQLY. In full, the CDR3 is CASGGYRGRGTGQLYF.

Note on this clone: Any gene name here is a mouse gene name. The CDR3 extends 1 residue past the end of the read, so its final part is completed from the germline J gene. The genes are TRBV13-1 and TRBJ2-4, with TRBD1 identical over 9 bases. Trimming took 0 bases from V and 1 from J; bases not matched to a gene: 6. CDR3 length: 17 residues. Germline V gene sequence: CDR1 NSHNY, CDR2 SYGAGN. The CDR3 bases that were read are TGTGCCAGCAGTGATGGGGGGACAGGGAGGGGTCAAAACACCTTGTAC. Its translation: CASSDGGTGRGQNTLY. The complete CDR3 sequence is CASSDGGTGRGQNTLYF.

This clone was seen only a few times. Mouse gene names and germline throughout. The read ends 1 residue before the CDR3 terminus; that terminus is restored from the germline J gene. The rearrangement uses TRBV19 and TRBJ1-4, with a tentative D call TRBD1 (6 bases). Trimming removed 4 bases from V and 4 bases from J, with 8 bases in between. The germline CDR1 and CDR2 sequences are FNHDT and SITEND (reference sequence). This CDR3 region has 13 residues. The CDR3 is CASSRGHNERLFF. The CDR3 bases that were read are TGTGCCAGCAGTCGGGGACACAACGAAAGATTATTT.

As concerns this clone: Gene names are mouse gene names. The CDR3 loop reads CTCSAWGGYAEQFF. The CDR3 bases that were read are TGCACCTGCAGTGCTTGGGGGGGCTATGCTGAGCAGTTC. The V and J genes are TRBV1 and TRBJ2-1; 8 bases map to TRBD2. The read comes to an end 1 residue before the CDR3 does, leaving the germline J gene to fill in the end. CDR3 size: 14 residues. The V gene's germline CDR1 is NSQYPW and CDR2 LRSPGD (reference sequence). V shed 3 bases and J 3 bases; nucleotides not matched to a gene: 1.

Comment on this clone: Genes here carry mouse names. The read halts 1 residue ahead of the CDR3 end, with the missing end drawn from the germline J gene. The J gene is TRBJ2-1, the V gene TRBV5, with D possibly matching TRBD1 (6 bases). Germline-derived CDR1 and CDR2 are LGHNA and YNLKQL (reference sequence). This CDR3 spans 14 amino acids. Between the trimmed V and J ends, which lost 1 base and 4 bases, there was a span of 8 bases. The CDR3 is CASSQGDIYAEQFF. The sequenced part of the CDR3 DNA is TGTGCCAGCAGCCAAGGGGACATTTATGCTGAGCAGTTC.

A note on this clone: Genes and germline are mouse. CDR3 protein: CASSYTGKLLYF. The covered CDR3 bases are TGTGCCAGCAGCTATACAGGGAAGCTTCTCTAT. The chain recombines TRBV4 with TRBJ1-3, with D possibly TRBD1 on 6 matching bases. The read gets to within 1 residue of the CDR3 end, and the germline J gene fills in the rest. Germline CDR1 is LGHDT and CDR2 is YNNKQL (reference sequence). The CDR3 runs to 12 residues. The V end was cut by 3 bases, the J end by 13 bases, with 13 bases between. Complete variable domain (other parts from reference TRBV4 and TRBJ1-3): ETAVFQTPNYHVTQVGNEVSFNCKQTLGHDTMYWYKQDSKKLLKIMFSYNNKQLIVNETVPRRFSPQSSDKAHLNLRIKSVEPEDSAVYLCASSYTGKLLYFGEGSRLIVV.

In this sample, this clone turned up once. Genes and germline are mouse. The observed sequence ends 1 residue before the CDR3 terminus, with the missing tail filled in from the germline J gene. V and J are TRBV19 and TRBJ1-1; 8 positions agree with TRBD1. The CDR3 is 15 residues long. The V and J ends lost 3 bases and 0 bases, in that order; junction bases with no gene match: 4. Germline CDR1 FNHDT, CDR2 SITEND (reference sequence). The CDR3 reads CASSTDRGSNTEVFF. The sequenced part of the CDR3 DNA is TGTGCCAGCAGTACTGACAGGGGATCAAACACAGAAGTCTTC.

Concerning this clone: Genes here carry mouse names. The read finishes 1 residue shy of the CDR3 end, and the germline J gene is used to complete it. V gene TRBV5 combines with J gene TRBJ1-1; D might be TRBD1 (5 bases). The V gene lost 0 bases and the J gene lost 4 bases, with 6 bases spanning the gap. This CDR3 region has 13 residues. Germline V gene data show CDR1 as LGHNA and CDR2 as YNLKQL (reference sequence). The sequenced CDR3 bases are TGTGCCAGCAGCCAAGATCAGGGCACAGAAGTCTTC. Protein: CASSQDQGTEVF. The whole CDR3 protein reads CASSQDQGTEVFF.

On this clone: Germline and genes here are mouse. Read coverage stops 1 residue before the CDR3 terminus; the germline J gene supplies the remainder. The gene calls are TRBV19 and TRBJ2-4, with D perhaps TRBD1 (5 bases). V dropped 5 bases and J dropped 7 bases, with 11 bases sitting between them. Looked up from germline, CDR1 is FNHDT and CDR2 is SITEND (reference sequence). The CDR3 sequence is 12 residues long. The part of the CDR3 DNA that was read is TGTGCCAGCAGCACGACAGAAGACACCTTGTAC. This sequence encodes CASSTTEDTLY. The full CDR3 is CASSTTEDTLYF.

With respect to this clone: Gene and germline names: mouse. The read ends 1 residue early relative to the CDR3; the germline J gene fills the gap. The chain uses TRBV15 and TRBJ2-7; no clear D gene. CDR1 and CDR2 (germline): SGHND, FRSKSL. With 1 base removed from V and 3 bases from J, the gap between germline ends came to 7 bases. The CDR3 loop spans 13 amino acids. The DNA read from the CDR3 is TGTGCCAGCAGTTTAGGGGGTTTCTATGAACAGTAC. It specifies CASSLGGFYEQY. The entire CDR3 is CASSLGGFYEQYF.

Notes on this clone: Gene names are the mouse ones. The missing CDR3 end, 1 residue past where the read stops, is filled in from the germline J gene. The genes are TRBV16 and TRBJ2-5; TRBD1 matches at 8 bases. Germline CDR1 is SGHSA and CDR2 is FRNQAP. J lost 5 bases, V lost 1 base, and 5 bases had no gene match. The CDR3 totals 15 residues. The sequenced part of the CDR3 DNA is TGTGCAAGCAGCTTAGTCGGACAGGGACGAGACACCCAGTAC. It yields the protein CASSLVGQGRDTQY. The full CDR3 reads CASSLVGQGRDTQYF.

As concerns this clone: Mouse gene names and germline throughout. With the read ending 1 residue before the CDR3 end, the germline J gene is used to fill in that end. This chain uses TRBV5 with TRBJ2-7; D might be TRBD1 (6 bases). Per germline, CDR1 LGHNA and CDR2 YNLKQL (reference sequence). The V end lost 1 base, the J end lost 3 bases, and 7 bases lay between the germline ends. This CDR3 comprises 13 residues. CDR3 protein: CASSQGTVYEQYF. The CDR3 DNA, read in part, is TGTGCCAGCAGCCAAGGGACAGTCTATGAACAGTAC.

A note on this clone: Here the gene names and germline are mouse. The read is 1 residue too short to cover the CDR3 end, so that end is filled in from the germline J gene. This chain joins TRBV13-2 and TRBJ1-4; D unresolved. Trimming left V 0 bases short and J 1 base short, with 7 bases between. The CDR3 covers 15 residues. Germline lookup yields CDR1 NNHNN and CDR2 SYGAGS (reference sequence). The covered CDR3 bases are TGTGCCAGCGGTGATGCTTGGGGTTCCAACGAAAGATTATTT. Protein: CASGDAWGSNERLF. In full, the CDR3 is CASGDAWGSNERLFF.

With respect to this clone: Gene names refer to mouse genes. The sequenced part of the CDR3 DNA is TGTGCCAGCGGTGATGCGAAGGGGAACACCGGGCAGCTCTAC. It yields the protein CASGDAKGNTGQLY. The whole CDR3 sequence reads CASGDAKGNTGQLYF. The chain is built from TRBV13-2 and TRBJ2-2, with D possibly matching TRBD1 (5 bases). With the read ending 1 residue before the CDR3 end, the germline J gene is used to fill in that end. The CDR3 sequence is 15 residues long. V lost 0 bases, J lost 2 bases, and 8 bases lay in between. CDR1 and CDR2 from the germline V gene are NNHNN and SYGAGS (reference sequence).

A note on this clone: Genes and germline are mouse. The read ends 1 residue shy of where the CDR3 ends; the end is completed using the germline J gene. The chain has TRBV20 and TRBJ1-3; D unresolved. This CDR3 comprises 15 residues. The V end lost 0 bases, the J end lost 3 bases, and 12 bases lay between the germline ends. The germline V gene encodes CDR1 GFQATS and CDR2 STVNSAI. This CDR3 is CGAREGWGGGNTLYF. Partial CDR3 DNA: TGTGGTGCTAGGGAAGGGTGGGGAGGTGGAAATACGCTCTAT.

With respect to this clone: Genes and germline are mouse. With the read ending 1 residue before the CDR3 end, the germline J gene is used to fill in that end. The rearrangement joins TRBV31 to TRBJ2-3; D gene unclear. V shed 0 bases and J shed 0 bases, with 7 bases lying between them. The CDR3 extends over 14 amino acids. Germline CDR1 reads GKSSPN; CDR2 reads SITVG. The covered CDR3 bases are TGTGCCTGGAGTCTCACGACTAGTGCAGAAACGCTGTAT. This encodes CAWSLTTSAETLY. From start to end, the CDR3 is CAWSLTTSAETLYF.

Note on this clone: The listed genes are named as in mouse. The CDR3 DNA, read in part, is TGTGCCAGCAGTGATGGAGGCAGTTCTGGAAATACGCTCTAT. Protein sequence: CASSDGGSSGNTLY. The whole CDR3 sequence reads CASSDGGSSGNTLYF. V usage is TRBV13-3 and J usage is TRBJ1-3; D not certain. The CDR3 goes on 1 residue after the read ends, and that part is filled in from the germline J gene. The V gene lost 0 bases and the J gene lost 0 bases, with 7 bases spanning the gap. The CDR3 covers 15 residues. Germline CDR1 and CDR2: NNHDY and SYVADS.

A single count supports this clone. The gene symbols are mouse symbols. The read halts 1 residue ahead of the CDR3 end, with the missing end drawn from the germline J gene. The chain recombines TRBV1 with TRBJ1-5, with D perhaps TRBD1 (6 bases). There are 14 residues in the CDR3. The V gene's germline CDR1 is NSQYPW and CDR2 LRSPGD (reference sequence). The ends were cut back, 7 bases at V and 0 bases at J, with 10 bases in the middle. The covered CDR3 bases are TGCACCTGCAATCAGGGGAATAACAACCAGGCTCCGCTT. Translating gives CTCNQGNNNQAPL. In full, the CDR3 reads CTCNQGNNNQAPLF. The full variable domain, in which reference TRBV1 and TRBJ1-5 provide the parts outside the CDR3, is VTLLEQNPRWRLVPRGQAVNLRCILKNSQYPWMSWYQQDLQKQLQWLFTLRSPGDKEVKSLPGADYLATRVTDTELRLQVANMSQGRTLYCTCNQGNNNQAPLFGEGTRLSVL.

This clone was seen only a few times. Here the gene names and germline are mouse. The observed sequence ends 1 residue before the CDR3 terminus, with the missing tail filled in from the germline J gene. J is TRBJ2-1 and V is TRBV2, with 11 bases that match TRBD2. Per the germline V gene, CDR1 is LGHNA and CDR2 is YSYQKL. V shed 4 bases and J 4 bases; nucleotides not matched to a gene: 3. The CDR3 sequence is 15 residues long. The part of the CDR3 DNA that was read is TGTGCCAGCAGCCGCGACTGGGGGGGATATGCTGAGCAGTTC. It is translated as CASSRDWGGYAEQF. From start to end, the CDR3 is CASSRDWGGYAEQFF.

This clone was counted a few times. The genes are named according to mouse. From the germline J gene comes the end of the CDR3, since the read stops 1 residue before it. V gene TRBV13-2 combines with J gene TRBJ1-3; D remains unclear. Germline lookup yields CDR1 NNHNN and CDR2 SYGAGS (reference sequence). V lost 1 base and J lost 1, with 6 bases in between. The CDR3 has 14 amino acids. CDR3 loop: CASGDLQSGNTLYF. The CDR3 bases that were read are TGTGCCAGCGGTGATTTACAATCTGGAAATACGCTCTAT.

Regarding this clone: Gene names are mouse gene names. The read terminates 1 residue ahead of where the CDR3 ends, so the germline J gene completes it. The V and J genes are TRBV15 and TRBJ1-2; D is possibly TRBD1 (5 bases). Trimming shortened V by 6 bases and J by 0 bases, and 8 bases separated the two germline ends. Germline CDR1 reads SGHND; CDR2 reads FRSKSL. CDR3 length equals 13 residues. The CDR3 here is CASSRTSNSDYTF. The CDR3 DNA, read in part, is TGTGCCAGCAGCCGGACATCAAACTCCGACTACACC.

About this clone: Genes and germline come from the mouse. The DNA read from the CDR3 is TGTGCCAGCAGTTGGGACAGGGGGAGTGCAGAAACGCTGTAT. Translation: CASSWDRGSAETLY. From start to end, the CDR3 is CASSWDRGSAETLYF. The gene calls are TRBV14 and TRBJ2-3; TRBD1 agrees at 11 bases. The read ends 1 residue early relative to the CDR3; the germline J gene fills the gap. The trim removed 3 bases at V and 0 bases at J, leaving 0 bases unmatched. The CDR3 has 15 amino acids. Germline lookup yields CDR1 SGHDT and CDR2 FRDEAV.

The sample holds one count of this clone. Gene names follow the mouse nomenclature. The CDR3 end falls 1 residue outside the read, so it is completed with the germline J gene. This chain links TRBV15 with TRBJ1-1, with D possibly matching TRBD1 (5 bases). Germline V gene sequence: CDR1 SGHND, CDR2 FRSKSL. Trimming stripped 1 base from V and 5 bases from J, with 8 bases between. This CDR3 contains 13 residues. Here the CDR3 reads CASSLGTSTEVFF. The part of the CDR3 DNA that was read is TGTGCCAGCAGTTTAGGGACAAGTACAGAAGTCTTC.

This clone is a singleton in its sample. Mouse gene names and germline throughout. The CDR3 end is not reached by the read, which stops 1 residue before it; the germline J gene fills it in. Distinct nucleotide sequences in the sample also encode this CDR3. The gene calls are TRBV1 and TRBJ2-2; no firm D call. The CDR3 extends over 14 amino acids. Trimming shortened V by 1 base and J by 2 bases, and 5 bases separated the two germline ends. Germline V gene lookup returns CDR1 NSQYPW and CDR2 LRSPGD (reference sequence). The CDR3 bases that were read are TGCACCTGCAGTGCAGTTGGGAACACCGGGCAGCTCTAC. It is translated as CTCSAVGNTGQLY. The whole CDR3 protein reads CTCSAVGNTGQLYF.

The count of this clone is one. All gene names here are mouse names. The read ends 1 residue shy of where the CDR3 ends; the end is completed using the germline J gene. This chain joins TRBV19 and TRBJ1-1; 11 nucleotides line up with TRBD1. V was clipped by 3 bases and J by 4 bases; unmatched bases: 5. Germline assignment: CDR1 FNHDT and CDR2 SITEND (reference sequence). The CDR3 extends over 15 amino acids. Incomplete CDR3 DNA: TGTGCCAGCAGTACCCCCGGGACAGGGGGCACAGAAGTCTTC. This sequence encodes CASSTPGTGGTEVF. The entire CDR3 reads CASSTPGTGGTEVFF.

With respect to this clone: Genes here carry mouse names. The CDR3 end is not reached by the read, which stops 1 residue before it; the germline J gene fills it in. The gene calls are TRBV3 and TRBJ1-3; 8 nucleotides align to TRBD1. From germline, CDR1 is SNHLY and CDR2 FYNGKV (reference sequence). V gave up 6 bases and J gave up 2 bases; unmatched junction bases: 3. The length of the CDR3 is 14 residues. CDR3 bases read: TGTGCCAGCAGGAACAGGGGGACTGGAAATACGCTCTAT. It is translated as CASRNRGTGNTLY. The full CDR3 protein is CASRNRGTGNTLYF.

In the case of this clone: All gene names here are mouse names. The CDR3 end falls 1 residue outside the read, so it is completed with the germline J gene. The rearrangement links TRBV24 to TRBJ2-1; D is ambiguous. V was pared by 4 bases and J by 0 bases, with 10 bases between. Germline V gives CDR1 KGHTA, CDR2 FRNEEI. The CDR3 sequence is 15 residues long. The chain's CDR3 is CASSPRQDNYAEQFF. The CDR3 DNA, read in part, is TGTGCCAGCAGTCCCCGGCAGGATAACTATGCTGAGCAGTTC.

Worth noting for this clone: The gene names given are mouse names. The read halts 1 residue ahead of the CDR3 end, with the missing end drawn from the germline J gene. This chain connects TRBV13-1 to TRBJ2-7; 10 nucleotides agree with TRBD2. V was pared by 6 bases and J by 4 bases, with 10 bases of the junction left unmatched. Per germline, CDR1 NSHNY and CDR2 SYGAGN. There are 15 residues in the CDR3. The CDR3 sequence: CASTNRTGGGYEQYF. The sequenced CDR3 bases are TGTGCCAGCACAAATCGTACTGGGGGGGGGTATGAACAGTAC.

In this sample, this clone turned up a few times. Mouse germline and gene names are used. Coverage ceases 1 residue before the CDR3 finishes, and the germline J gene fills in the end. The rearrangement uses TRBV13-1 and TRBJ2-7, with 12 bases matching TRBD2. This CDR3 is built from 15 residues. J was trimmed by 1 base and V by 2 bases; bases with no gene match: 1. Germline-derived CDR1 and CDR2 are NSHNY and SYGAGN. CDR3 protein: CASSETGGASYEQYF. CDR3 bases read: TGTGCCAGCAGTGAGACTGGGGGGGCTTCCTATGAACAGTAC.

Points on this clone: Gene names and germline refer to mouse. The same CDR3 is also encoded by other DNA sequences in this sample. The covered CDR3 bases are TGTGCCAGCAGCTTGCAGGGGGGCCGTCAAAACACCTTGTAC. Translating gives CASSLQGGRQNTLY. The full CDR3 protein is CASSLQGGRQNTLYF. The chain links TRBV3 to TRBJ2-4; tentatively, D is TRBD1 or TRBD2 (7 bases each). The CDR3 is cut off 1 residue early in the read; its end comes from the germline J gene. Trimming cost V 3 bases and J 1 base, with 11 bases left between them. The CDR3 runs to 15 residues. From germline, CDR1 is SNHLY and CDR2 FYNGKV (reference sequence).